One T cell receptor (beta chain) is described in this entry. What it binds is unknown. Germline V CDR1 and CDR2: MNHEY, SVGAGI. V dropped 7 bases and J dropped 4 bases, with 16 bases sitting between them. The CDR3 sequence is 15 residues long. Primers for the PCR totalled 60 Vbeta and 13 Jbeta. Sequenced by immunoSEQ multiplex PCR; TCRdb stores in-frame clones only, minus some. The sample includes roughly 280,000 clones, about 75% of them seen just once. This sample was included in a study of cytomegalovirus exposure and HLA in healthy donors. Study outcomes and limitations: Presence/absence results assume similar sequencing depth per donor, which may not hold.

The sequencing sample was made of PBMCs. The V and J genes are TRBV6-5 and TRBJ1-4; D remains unclear. The receptor was derived from a female donor in good health and CMV-seronegative. The CDR3 loop is CASMGFRTFNEKLFF. CDR3 coding DNA: TGTGCCAGCATGGGGTTCCGGACTTTTAATGAAAAACTGTTTTTT.